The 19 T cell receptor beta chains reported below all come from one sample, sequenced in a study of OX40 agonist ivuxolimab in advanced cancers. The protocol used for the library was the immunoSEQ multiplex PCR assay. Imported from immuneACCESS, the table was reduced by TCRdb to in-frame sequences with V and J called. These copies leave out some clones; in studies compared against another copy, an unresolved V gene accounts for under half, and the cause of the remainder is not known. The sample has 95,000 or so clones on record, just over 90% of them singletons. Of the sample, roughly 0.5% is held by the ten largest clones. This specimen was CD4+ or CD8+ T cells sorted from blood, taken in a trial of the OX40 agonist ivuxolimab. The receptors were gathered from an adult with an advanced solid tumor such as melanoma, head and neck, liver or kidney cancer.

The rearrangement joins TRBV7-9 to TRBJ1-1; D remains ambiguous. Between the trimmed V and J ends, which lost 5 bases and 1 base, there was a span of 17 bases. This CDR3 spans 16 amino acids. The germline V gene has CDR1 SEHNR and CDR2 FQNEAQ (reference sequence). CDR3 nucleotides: TGTGCCAGCAGCCTACGGACTGCAGGCAGGAACACTGAAGCTTTCTTT. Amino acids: CASSLRTAGRNTEAFF.

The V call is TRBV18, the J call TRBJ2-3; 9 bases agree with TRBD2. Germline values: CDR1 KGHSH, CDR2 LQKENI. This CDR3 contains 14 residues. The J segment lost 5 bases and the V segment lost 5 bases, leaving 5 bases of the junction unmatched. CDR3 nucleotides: TGTGCCAGCTCAAGATTAGCGGGGGTAGATACGCAGTATTTT. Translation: CASSRLAGVDTQYF.

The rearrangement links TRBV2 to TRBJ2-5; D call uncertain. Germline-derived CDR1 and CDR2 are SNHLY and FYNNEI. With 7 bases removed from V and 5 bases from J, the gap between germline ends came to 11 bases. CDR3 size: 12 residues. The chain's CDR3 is CASNKGWETQYF. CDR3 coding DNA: TGTGCCAGCAACAAGGGTTGGGAGACCCAGTACTTC.

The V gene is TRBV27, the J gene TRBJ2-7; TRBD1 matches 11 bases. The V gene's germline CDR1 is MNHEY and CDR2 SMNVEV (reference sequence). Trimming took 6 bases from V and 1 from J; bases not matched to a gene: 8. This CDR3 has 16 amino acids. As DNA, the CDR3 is TGTGCCAGCAGCCGCTATGGACAGGGGGCTTCCTACGAGCAGTACTTC. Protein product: CASSRYGQGASYEQYF.

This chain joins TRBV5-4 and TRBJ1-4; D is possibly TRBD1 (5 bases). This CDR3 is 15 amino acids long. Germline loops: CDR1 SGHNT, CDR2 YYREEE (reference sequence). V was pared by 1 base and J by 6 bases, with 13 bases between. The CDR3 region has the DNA TGTGCCAGCAGCTTGTTTACGGGAGGGGATGAAAAACTGTTTTTT. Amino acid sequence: CASSLFTGGDEKLFF.

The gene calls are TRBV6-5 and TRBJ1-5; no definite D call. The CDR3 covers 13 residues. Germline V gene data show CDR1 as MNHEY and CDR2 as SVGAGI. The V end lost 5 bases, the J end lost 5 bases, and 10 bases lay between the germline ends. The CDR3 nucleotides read TGTGCCAGCAGTCCGGTGGAAGATCAGCCCCAGCATTTT. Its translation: CASSPVEDQPQHF.

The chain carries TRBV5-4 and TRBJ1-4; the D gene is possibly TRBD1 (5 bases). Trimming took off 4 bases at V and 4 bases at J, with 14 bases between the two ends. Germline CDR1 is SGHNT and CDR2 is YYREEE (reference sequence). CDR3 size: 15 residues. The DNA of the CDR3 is TGTGCCAGCAGCCGTGCCGGGGGGTTTAATGAAAAACTGTTTTTT. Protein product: CASSRAGGFNEKLFF.

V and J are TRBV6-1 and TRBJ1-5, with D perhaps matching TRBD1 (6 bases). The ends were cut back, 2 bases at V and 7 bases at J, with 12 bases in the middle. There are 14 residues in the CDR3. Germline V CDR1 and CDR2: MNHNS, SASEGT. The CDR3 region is CASSELQGGQPQHF. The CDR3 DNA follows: TGTGCCAGCAGTGAACTACAGGGAGGACAGCCCCAGCATTTT.

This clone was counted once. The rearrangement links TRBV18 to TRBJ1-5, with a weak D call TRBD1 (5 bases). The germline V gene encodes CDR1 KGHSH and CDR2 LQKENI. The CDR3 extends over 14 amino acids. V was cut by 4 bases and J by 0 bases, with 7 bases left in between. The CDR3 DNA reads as TGTGCCAGCTCACAGGACACTAGCAATCAGCCCCAGCATTTT. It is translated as CASSQDTSNQPQHF.

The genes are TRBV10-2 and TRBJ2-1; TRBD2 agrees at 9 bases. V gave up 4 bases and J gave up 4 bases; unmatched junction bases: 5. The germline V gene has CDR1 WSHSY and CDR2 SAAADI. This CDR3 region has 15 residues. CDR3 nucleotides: TGCGCCAGCAGTGTCTGGCTAGCGGGGTACAATGAGCAGTTCTTC. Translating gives CASSVWLAGYNEQFF.

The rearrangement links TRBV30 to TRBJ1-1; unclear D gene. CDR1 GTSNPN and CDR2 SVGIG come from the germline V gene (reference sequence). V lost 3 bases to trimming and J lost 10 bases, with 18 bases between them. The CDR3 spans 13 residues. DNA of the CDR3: TGTGCCTGGAGCGATGACTTCCTCGAGGGAGCTTTCTTT. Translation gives CAWSDDFLEGAFF.

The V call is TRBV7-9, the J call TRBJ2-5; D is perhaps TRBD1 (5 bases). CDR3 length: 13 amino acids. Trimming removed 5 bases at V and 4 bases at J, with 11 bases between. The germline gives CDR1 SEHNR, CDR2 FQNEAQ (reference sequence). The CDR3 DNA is TGTGCCAGCAGCCCTTCAGGGCGAGAGACCCAGTACTTC. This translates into CASSPSGRETQYF.

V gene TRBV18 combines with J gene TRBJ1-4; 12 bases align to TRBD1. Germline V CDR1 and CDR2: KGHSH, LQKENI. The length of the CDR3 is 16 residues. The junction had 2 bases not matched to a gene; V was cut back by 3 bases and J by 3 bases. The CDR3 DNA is TGTGCCAGCTCACCGGGACAGGGGGCGTCTAATGAAAAACTGTTTTTT. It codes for CASSPGQGASNEKLFF.

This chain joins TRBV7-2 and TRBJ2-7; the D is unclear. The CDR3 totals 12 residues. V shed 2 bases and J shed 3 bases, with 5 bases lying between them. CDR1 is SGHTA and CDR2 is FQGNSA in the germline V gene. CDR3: CASSLFRYEQYF. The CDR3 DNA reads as TGTGCCAGCAGCTTATTTCGCTACGAGCAGTACTTC.

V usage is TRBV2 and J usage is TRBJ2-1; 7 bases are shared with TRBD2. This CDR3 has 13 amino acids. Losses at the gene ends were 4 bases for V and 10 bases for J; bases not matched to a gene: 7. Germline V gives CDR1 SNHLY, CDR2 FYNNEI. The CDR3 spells CASSVSPSGEQFF. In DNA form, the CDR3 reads TGTGCCAGCAGTGTTTCGCCTAGCGGAGAGCAGTTCTTC.

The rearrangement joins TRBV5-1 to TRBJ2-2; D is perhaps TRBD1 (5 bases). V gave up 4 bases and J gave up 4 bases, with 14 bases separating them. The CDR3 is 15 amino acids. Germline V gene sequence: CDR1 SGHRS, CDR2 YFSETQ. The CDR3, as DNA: TGCGCCAGCAGCCCCCAGGGTTTCGGCACCGGGGAGCTGTTTTTT. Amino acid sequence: CASSPQGFGTGELFF.

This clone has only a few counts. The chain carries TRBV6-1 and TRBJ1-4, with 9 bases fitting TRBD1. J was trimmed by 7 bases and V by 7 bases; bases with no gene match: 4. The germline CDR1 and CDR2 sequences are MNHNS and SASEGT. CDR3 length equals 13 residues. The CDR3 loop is CASNDRGGEKLFF. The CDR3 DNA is TGTGCCAGCAATGACAGGGGGGGTGAAAAACTGTTTTTT.

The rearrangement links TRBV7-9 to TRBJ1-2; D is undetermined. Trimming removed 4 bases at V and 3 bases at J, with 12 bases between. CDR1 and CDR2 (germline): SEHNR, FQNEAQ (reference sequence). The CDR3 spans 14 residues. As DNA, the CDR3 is TGTGCCAGCAGCTCCGCCCGAGGTGACTATGGCTACACCTTC. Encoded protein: CASSSARGDYGYTF.

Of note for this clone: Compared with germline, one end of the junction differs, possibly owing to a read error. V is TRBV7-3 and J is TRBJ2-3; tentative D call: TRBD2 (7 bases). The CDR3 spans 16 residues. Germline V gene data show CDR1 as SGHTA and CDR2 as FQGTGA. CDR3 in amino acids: CASTLWGGASTDTQYF. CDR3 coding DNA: TGTGCCAGCACCTTATGGGGGGGGGCTTCGACAGATACGCAGTATTTT.